The 28 T cell receptor beta chains in this list originate from one sample, sequenced in a study of T-cell memory formation after mild COVID-19. TCRdb re-analysed the 5' RACE reads in MiXCR, keeping a single row per CDR3 protein. In the table there are about 400,000 distinct CDR3 sequences, about an eighth of which are singletons. Sample: PBMCs or a T cell subset sorted from them (not recorded which). All receptors derive from a man between 18 and 29 years old who had mild COVID-19 (a few samples of this study predate the infection). Cell type and time point are not known.

In this sample, this clonotype turned up a few times. The gene calls are TRBV27 and TRBJ1-1; 8 positions agree with TRBD1. Germline V lookup: CDR1 MNHEY, CDR2 SMNVEV (reference sequence). V was pared by 5 bases and J by 7 bases, with 6 bases of the junction left unmatched. The CDR3 is made up of 13 amino acids. Here the CDR3 DNA reads TGTGCCAGCAGTCCCGGACAGGGTGTTGAAGCTTTCTTT. Translated, it gives CASSPGQGVEAFF.

The table lists this clonotype with a few counts. DNA for the CDR3: TGCAGTGCTAGAGGAGCCACTGAAGCTTTCTTT. This codes for CSARGATEAFF. V gene TRBV20-1 combines with J gene TRBJ1-1; D unclear. Trimming shortened V by 1 base and J by 4 bases, and 4 bases separated the two germline ends. The germline V gene has CDR1 DFQATT and CDR2 SNEGSKA (reference sequence). This CDR3 has 11 amino acids.

The V call is TRBV4-2, the J call TRBJ2-1; 9 bases are shared with TRBD2. Germline-derived CDR1 and CDR2 are LGHNA and YNFKEQ. V trimming: 0 bases; J trimming: 3 bases; junction bases outside the gene matches: 6. The CDR3 spans 17 residues. This chain's CDR3 is CASSQDGRRGGYNEQFF. CDR3 DNA: TGTGCCAGCAGCCAAGATGGACGGCGGGGGGGCTACAATGAGCAGTTCTTC.

The chain recombines TRBV11-1 with TRBJ2-7; D not certain. The V end was cut by 2 bases, the J end by 2 bases, with 16 bases between. The length of the CDR3 is 16 residues. CDR1 is SGHAT and CDR2 is FQDESV in the germline V gene (reference sequence). The CDR3 protein is CASSLSLGVRAYEQYF. The CDR3, as DNA: TGTGCCAGCAGCTTAAGCTTAGGTGTCAGAGCCTACGAGCAGTACTTC. The whole variable domain, remainder taken from reference TRBV11-1 and TRBJ2-7, is EAEVAQSPRYKITEKSQAVAFWCDPISGHATLYWYRQILGQGPELLVQFQDESVVDDSQLPKDRFSAERLKGVDSTLKIQPAELGDSAMYLCASSLSLGVRAYEQYFGPGTRLTVT.

This clonotype was picked up a small number of times. The chain recombines TRBV20-1 with TRBJ2-2; no reliable D call. Per germline, CDR1 DFQATT and CDR2 SNEGSKA (reference sequence). V lost 0 bases, J lost 6 bases, and 17 bases lay in between. This CDR3 has 16 amino acids. CDR3 bases: TGCAGTGCTAGAGATTGGCCACCCCAGATTGCCGGGGAGCTGTTTTTT. Its protein product is CSARDWPPQIAGELFF.

CDR3 in DNA: TGTGCCAGCAGCTTTTCCGGCGGACAGTCAGAGACCCAGTACTTC. This sequence encodes CASSFSGGQSETQYF. This chain links TRBV7-9 with TRBJ2-5; D is perhaps TRBD1 (6 bases). V gave up 3 bases and J gave up 4 bases, with 15 bases separating them. CDR3 length: 15 amino acids. Germline CDR1 reads SEHNR; CDR2 reads FQNEAQ (reference sequence).

The table lists this clonotype with many counts. The gene calls are TRBV7-2 and TRBJ2-5; TRBD2 aligns across 8 bases. With V trimmed by 5 bases and J by 2 bases, 4 bases remained unmatched. Germline V gene lookup returns CDR1 SGHTA and CDR2 FQGNSA. The CDR3 runs to 14 residues. The CDR3 loop reads CASSPGGGQETQYF. Written as DNA, the CDR3 is TGTGCCAGCAGCCCGGGAGGGGGACAAGAGACCCAGTACTTC.

The chain has TRBV18 and TRBJ1-2; D is perhaps TRBD1 (6 bases). The CDR3 sequence is 16 residues long. V lost 3 bases to trimming and J lost 3 bases, with 17 bases between them. CDR1 and CDR2 (germline): KGHSH, LQKENI. The CDR3 protein is CASSPRTSGVDYGYTF. For the CDR3, the DNA is TGTGCCAGCTCACCCCGAACATCAGGGGTGGACTATGGCTACACCTTC.

V gene TRBV6-5 combines with J gene TRBJ2-1; TRBD2 matches at 10 bases. With V trimmed by 2 bases and J by 2 bases, 6 bases remained unmatched. Germline-derived CDR1 and CDR2 are MNHEY and SVGAGI. This CDR3 has 17 amino acids. The CDR3 loop reads CASSYHLAGGPYNEQFF. The CDR3 DNA is TGTGCCAGCAGTTACCACTTAGCGGGGGGACCCTACAATGAGCAGTTCTTC.

The rearrangement links TRBV7-3 to TRBJ2-3; possible D gene TRBD2, 6 bases. The germline V gene encodes CDR1 SGHTA and CDR2 FQGTGA. CDR3 length equals 15 residues. V shed 1 base and J shed 0 bases, with 8 bases lying between them. DNA for the CDR3: TGTGCCAGCAGCTTAAATGGGGGGAGCACAGATACGCAGTATTTT. This encodes CASSLNGGSTDTQYF.

The rearrangement uses TRBV29-1 and TRBJ1-1; D call uncertain. CDR3 size: 13 residues. The germline V gene encodes CDR1 SQVTM and CDR2 ANQGSEA. Trimming left V 8 bases short and J 1 base short, with 14 bases between. CDR3 in DNA: TGCAGCCTCCTTCGGGCAGAGAACACTGAAGCTTTCTTT. Its protein is CSLLRAENTEAFF.

This clonotype was picked up a small number of times. V is TRBV18 and J is TRBJ1-5; unclear D gene. The V gene's germline CDR1 is KGHSH and CDR2 LQKENI. Trimming pared 2 bases from V and 4 bases from J, leaving 6 bases between. CDR3 length: 13 amino acids. Here the CDR3 DNA reads TGTGCCAGCTCACCAAACGGGAATCAGCCCCAGCATTTT. This gives the protein CASSPNGNQPQHF.

This clonotype was seen at least ten times. CDR3 bases: TGCGCCAGCAGTCAAGAACAGGGGGCGGCAAATAATGAAAAACTGTTTTTT. It specifies CASSQEQGAANNEKLFF. The gene calls are TRBV23-1 and TRBJ1-4; 9 nucleotides line up with TRBD1. Being an ORF, TRBV23-1 has a function that is uncertain. The CDR3 spans 17 residues. The J segment lost 4 bases and the V segment lost 2 bases, leaving 8 bases of the junction unmatched.

The chain is built from TRBV7-9 and TRBJ2-7, with 7 positions matching TRBD1. Germline trimming cut 8 bases from V and 0 bases from J; bases unmatched to any gene: 7. Germline V gene data show CDR1 as SEHNR and CDR2 as FQNEAQ (reference sequence). The CDR3 spans 14 residues. In DNA form, the CDR3 reads TGTGCCAGCCGGGGACAGCTGAGCTCCTACGAGCAGTACTTC. This codes for CASRGQLSSYEQYF.

This clonotype showed up many times. The rearrangement uses TRBV5-1 and TRBJ2-2; D is unresolved. Deletions cut 5 bases from V and 0 bases from J, with 8 bases between. CDR3 size: 14 residues. From germline, CDR1 is SGHRS and CDR2 YFSETQ. The CDR3 loop is CASSPGSNTGELFF. The CDR3 DNA reads as TGCGCCAGCAGTCCCGGGTCGAACACCGGGGAGCTGTTTTTT.

This clonotype came up a few times. The rearrangement joins TRBV3-1 to TRBJ2-3; 7 bases align to TRBD2. The J segment lost 2 bases and the V segment lost 0 bases, leaving 5 bases of the junction unmatched. The CDR3 has 16 amino acids. Germline V gene lookup returns CDR1 LGHDT and CDR2 YNNKEL (reference sequence). The CDR3 sequence is CASSQDPGLFTDTQYF. DNA for the CDR3: TGTGCCAGCAGCCAAGATCCGGGACTATTCACAGATACGCAGTATTTT.

Many counts were recorded for this clonotype. The V gene is TRBV12-3 or TRBV12-4, the J gene TRBJ2-5; D is uncertain. CDR3 size: 11 residues. Trimming shortened V by 6 bases and J by 5 bases, and 7 bases separated the two germline ends. In DNA, the CDR3 is TGTGCCAGCAGGCTAGGGGAGACCCAGTACTTC. Amino acid sequence: CASRLGETQYF.

This clonotype turned up a few times. The chain has TRBV4-3 and TRBJ2-2; 7 bases agree with TRBD1. The V gene's germline CDR1 is LGHNA and CDR2 YSLEER. The CDR3 has 17 residues. V lost 0 bases, J lost 1 base, and 5 bases stayed unmatched. The CDR3 region has the DNA TGCGCCAGCAGCCAAGATACTACAGGGGTGAACACCGGGGAGCTGTTTTTT. This sequence encodes CASSQDTTGVNTGELFF.

J is TRBJ2-7 and V is TRBV18; 9 bases line up with TRBD1. The germline CDR1 and CDR2 sequences are KGHSH and LQKENI. The CDR3 contains 13 residues. Trimming at V came to 2 bases and at J to 7 bases, leaving 3 bases not matched to a gene. CDR3 sequence (DNA): TGTGCCAGCTCACCAGAGACAGGGGGTGAGCAGTACGTC. Protein sequence: CASSPETGGEQYV.

This clonotype occurred a few times. In nucleotides, the CDR3 is TGTGCCAGCAGCTTGGGGGACAGGGATGGCTATGGCTACACCTTC. Its translation: CASSLGDRDGYGYTF. This chain links TRBV5-4 with TRBJ1-2, with 9 positions matching TRBD1. The CDR3 consists of 15 residues. The germline gives CDR1 SGHNT, CDR2 YYREEE (reference sequence). Losses at the gene ends were 0 bases for V and 4 bases for J; bases not matched to a gene: 4.

This clonotype was counted ten times or more. The CDR3 nucleotides are TGTGCCAGCGGTTATAGCAATCAGCCCCAGCATTTT. Translated, it gives CASGYSNQPQHF. V and J are TRBV19 and TRBJ1-5; D unresolved. The CDR3 runs 12 residues. The V and J ends lost 9 bases and 0 bases respectively, with 6 bases between them. The V gene's germline CDR1 is LNHDA and CDR2 SQIVND (reference sequence).

This clonotype was seen more than once but under ten times. V and J are TRBV12-3 or TRBV12-4 and TRBJ2-1; 13 bases map to TRBD2. V dropped 6 bases and J dropped 5; count of bases not matched to a gene: 10. The CDR3 runs to 17 residues. CDR3 sequence reads: CASSPGTSGVTHNEQFF. Here the CDR3 DNA reads TGTGCCAGCAGCCCCGGGACTAGCGGGGTTACGCACAATGAGCAGTTCTTC.

The chain links TRBV7-3 to TRBJ2-5; D tentatively reads TRBD1 or TRBD2 (5 bases each). This CDR3 is built from 15 residues. The germline V and J ends were trimmed by 5 bases and 5 bases, with 18 bases remaining between them. CDR1 SGHTA and CDR2 FQGTGA come from the germline V gene. CDR3 sequence reads: CASSPSGTEGETQYF. The CDR3 DNA follows: TGTGCCAGCAGCCCCTCGGGCACCGAGGGGGAGACCCAGTACTTC.

V and J are TRBV5-1 and TRBJ2-3, with 10 bases lining up with TRBD2. The CDR3 sequence is 16 residues long. V shed 4 bases, J shed 2 bases, and the junction held 7 bases outside the gene matches. From germline, CDR1 is SGHRS and CDR2 YFSETQ. The CDR3, as DNA: TGCGCCAGCAGCCGGAGGCTAGCGGGGGTCACAGATACGCAGTATTTT. It translates to CASSRRLAGVTDTQYF.

This clonotype came up many times. The chain joins TRBV7-9 to TRBJ2-1; 9 bases line up with TRBD1. This CDR3 comprises 14 residues. Losses at the gene ends were 5 bases for V and 2 bases for J; bases not matched to a gene: 1. CDR1 SEHNR and CDR2 FQNEAQ come from the germline V gene (reference sequence). The DNA for the CDR3 is TGTGCCAGCAGCGGACAGGGGACCTACAATGAGCAGTTCTTC. Encoded protein: CASSGQGTYNEQFF. Full variable domain (remainder filled in from reference TRBV7-9 and TRBJ2-1): DTGVSQNPRHKITKRGQNVTFRCDPISEHNRLYWYRQTLGQGPEFLTYFQNEAQLEKSRLLSDRFSAERPKGSFSTLEIQRTEQGDSAMYLCASSGQGTYNEQFFGPGTRLTVL.

This clonotype was found a few times. V is TRBV4-1 and J is TRBJ1-1; a possible D gene is TRBD1 (5 bases). Trimming removed 9 bases from V and 4 bases from J, with 9 bases in between. Germline-derived CDR1 and CDR2 are MGHRA and YSYEKL. The length of the CDR3 is 11 residues. CDR3: CARGVTTEAFF. As DNA, the CDR3 is TGCGCCAGGGGGGTCACCACTGAAGCTTTCTTT.

The V and J genes are TRBV4-2 and TRBJ1-6, with no clear D. There are 17 residues in the CDR3. Trimming pared 4 bases from V and 7 bases from J, leaving 20 bases between. CDR1 is LGHNA, CDR2 YNFKEQ, per germline. For the CDR3, the DNA is TGTGCCAGCAGCCCCTGGGGTTTTTTCCCCCGAAATTCACCCCTCCACTTT. Translating gives CASSPWGFFPRNSPLHF.

This clonotype was seen a handful of times. CDR3 DNA: TGTGCCAGCAACCCCCGGGACAGCAATCAGCCCCAGCATTTT. Its protein is CASNPRDSNQPQHF. This chain joins TRBV6-5 and TRBJ1-5; possibly TRBD1 for D (5 bases). Germline V gene sequence: CDR1 MNHEY, CDR2 SVGAGI. There are 14 residues in the CDR3. V dropped 7 bases and J dropped 1 base, with 11 bases sitting between them.